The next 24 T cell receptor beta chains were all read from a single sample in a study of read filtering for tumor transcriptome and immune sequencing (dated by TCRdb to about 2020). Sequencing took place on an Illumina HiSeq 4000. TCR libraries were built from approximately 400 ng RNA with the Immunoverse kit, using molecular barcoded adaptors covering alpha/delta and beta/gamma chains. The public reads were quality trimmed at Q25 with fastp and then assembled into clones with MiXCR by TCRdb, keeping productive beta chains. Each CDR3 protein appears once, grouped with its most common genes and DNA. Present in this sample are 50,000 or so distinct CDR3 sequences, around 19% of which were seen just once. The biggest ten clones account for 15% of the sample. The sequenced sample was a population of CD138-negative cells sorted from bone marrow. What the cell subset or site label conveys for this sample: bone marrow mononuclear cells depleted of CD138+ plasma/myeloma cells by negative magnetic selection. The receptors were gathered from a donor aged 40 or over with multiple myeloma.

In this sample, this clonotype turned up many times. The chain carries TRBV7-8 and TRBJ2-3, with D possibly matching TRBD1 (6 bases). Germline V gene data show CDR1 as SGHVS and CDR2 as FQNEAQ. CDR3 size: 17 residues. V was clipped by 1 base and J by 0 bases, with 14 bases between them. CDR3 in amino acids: CASSLGWTASSTDTQYF. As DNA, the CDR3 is TGTGCCAGCAGCTTAGGCTGGACAGCCTCTAGCACAGATACGCAGTATTTT. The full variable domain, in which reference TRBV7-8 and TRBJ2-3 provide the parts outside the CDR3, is GAGVSQSPRYKVAKRGQDVALRCDPISGHVSLFWYQQALGQGPEFLTYFQNEAQLDKSGLPSDRFFAERPEGSVSTLKIQRTQQEDSAVYLCASSLGWTASSTDTQYFGPGTRLTVL.

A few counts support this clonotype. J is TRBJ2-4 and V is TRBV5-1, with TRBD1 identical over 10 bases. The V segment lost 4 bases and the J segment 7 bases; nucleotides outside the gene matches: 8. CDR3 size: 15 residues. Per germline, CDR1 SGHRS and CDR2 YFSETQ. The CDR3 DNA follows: TGCGCCAGCAGCGGAACGGACAGGGGGAATAACATTCAGTACTTC. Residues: CASSGTDRGNNIQYF.

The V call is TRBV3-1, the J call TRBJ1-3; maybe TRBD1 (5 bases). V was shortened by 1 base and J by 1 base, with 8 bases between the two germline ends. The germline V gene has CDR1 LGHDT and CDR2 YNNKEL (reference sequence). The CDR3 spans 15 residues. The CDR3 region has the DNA TGTGCCAGCAGCCAAGGCGGGGGTTCTGGAAACACCATATATTTT. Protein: CASSQGGGSGNTIYF.

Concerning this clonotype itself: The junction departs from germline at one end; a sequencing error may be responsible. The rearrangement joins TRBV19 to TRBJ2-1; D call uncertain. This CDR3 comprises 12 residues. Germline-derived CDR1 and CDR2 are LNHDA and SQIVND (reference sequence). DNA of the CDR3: TGTGCCAGTAGTATAGCTCACAATGAGCAGTTATTC. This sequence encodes CASSIAHNEQLF.

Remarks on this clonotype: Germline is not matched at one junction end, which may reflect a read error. The CDR3 DNA reads as TGTGCCAGCAGTTTACCCTCCCCCGGGACTGGCGCACGCCATTACACCGGGGAGCTGTTCTTT. Its translation: CASSLPSPGTGARHYTGELFF. This rearrangement joins TRBV28 to TRBJ2-2, with D perhaps TRBD2 (6 bases). The CDR3 has 21 residues. The germline gives CDR1 MDHEN, CDR2 SYDVKM.

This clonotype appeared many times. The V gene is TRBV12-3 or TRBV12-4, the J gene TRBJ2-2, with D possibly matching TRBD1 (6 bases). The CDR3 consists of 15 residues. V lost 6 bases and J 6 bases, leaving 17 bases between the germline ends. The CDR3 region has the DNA TGTGCCAGCAGGTTAAGGACAGATCCGGCCGGGGAGCTGTTTTTT. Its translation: CASRLRTDPAGELFF.

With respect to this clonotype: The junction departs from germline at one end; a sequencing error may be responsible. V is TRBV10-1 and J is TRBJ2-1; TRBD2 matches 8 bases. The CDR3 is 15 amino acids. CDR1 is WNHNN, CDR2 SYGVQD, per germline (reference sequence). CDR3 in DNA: TGCGCCAGCAGTGAGTCGGGAGCGGGAGACAATGAGCAGTCCTTC. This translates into CASSESGAGDNEQSF.

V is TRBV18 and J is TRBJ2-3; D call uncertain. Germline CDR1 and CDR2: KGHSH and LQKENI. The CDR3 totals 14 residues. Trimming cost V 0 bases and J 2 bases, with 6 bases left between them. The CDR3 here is CASSPPSTTDTQYF. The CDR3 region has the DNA TGTGCCAGCTCACCACCCTCGACCACAGATACGCAGTATTTT. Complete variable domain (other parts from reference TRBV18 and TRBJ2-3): NAGVMQNPRHLVRRRGQEARLRCSPMKGHSHVYWYRQLPEEGLKFMVYLQKENIIDESGMPKERFSAEFPKEGPSILRIQQVVRGDSAAYFCASSPPSTTDTQYFGPGTRLTVL.

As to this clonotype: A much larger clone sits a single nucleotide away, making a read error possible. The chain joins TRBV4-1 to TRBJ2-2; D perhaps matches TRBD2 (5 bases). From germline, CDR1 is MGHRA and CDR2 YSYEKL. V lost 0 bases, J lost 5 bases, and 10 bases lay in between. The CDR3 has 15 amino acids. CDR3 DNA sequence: TGCGCCAGCAGCCAAGAGGCCCCGGGGACCGGGGAGCTGTTTTTT. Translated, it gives CASSQEAPGTGELFF.

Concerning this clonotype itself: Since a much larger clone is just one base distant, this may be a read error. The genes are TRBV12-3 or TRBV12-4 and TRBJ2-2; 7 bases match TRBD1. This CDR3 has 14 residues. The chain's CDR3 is CVSSSGGRTGELFF. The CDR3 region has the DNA TGTGTCAGCAGTTCAGGGGGAAGGACCGGGGAGCTGTTTTTT.

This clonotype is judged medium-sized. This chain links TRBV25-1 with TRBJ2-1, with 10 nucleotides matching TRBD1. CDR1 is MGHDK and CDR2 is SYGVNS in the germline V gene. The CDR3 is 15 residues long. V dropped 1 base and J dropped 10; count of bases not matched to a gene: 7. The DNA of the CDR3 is TGTGCCAGCAGTGAATCGGGACAGGGGCGGATCGAGCAGTTCTTC. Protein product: CASSESGQGRIEQFF.

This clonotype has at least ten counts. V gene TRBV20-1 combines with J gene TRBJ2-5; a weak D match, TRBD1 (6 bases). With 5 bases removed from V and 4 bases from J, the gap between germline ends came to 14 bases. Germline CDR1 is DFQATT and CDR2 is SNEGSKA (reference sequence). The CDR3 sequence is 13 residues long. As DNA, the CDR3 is TGCAGTGCTTACCTTCAGGGGCCAGAGACCCAGTACTTC. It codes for CSAYLQGPETQYF.

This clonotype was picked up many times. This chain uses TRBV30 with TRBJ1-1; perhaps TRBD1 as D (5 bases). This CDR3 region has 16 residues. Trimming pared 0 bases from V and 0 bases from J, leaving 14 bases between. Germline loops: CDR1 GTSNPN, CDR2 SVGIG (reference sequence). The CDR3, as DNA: TGTGCCTGGAGTGTACGAGTGTGGGGGATGAACACTGAAGCTTTCTTT. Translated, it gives CAWSVRVWGMNTEAFF.

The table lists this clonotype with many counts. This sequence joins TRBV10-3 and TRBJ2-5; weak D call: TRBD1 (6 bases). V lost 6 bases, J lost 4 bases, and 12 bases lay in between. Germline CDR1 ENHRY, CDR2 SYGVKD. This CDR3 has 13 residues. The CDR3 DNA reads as TGTGCCATCAGCCCAGGGGCGGGAGAGACCCAGTACTTC. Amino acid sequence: CAISPGAGETQYF.

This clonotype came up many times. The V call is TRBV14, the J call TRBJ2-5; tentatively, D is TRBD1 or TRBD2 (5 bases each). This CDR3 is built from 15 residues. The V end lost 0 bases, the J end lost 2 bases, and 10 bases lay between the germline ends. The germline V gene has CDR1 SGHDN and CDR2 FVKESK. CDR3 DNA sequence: TGTGCCAGCAGCCAAGATTGGGACCATCAAGAGACCCAGTACTTC. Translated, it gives CASSQDWDHQETQYF. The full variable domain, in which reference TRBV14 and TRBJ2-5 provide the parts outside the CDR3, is EAGVTQFPSHSVIEKGQTVTLRCDPISGHDNLYWYRRVMGKEIKFLLHFVKESKQDESGMPNNRFLAERTGGTYSTLKVQPAELEDSGVYFCASSQDWDHQETQYFGPGTRLLVL.

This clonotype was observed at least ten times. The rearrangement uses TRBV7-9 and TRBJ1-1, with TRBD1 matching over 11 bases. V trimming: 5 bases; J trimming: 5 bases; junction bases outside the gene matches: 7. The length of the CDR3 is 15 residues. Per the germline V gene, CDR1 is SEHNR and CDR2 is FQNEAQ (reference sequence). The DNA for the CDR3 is TGTGCCAGCAGCGAGGACAGGGGGCGTCTTACTGAAGCTTTCTTT. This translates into CASSEDRGRLTEAFF.

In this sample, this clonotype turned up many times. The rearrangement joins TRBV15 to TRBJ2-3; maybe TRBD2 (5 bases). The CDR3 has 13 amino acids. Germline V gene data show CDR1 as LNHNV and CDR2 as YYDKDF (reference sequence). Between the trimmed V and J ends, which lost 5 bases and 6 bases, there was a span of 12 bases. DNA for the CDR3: TGTGCCACCAGCGTCCGACCGGGGGATACGCAGTATTTT. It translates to CATSVRPGDTQYF.

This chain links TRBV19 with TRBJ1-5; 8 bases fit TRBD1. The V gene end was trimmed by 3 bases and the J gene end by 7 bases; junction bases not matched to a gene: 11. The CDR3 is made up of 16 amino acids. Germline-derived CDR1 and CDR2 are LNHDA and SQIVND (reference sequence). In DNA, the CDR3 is TGTGCCAGTAGTATTCTTTCTCTCAGGGGGCAGCAGCCCCAGCATTTT. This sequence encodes CASSILSLRGQQPQHF.

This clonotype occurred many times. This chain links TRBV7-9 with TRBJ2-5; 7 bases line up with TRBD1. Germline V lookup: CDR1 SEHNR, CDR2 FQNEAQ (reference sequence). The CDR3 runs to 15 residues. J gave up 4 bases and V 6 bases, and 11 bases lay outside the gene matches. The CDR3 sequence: CASSPYRGDGETQYF. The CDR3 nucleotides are TGTGCCAGCAGTCCCTACAGGGGAGACGGAGAGACCCAGTACTTC.

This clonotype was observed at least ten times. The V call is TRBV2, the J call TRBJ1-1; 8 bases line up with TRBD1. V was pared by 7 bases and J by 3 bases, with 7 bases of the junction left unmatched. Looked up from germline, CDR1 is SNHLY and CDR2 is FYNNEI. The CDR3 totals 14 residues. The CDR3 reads CASTPGTGHTEAFF. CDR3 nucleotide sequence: TGTGCCAGCACCCCAGGGACAGGACACACTGAAGCTTTCTTT.

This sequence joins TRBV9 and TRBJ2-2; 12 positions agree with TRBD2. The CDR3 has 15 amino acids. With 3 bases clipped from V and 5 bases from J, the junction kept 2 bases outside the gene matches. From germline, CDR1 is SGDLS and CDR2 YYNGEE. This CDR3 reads CASSAGLAGTGELFF. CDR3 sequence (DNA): TGTGCCAGCAGCGCTGGACTAGCGGGGACCGGGGAGCTGTTTTTT.

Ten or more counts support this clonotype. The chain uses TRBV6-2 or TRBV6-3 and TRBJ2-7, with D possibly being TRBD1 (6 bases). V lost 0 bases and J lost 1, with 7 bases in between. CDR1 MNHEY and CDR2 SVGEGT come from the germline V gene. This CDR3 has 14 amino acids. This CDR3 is CASSYSQGSYEQYF. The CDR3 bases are TGTGCCAGCAGTTACTCGCAGGGGTCCTACGAGCAGTACTTC.

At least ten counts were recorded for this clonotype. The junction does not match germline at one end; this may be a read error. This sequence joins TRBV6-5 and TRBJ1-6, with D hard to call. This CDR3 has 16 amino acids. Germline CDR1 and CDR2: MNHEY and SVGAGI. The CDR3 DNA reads TGTGCCAGCAGTAAAACGGGCCTTCCCCTGGATTCACCCTTCCACTTT. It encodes CASSKTGLPLDSPFHF.

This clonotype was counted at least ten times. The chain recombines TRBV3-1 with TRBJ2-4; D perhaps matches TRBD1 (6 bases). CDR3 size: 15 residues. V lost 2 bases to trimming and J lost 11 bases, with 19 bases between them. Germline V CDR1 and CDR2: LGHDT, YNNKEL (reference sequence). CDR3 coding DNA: TGTGCCAGCAGCCAAACCAGACAGGCCCTGGTGGTTCAGTACTTC. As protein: CASSQTRQALVVQYF.